The 18 T cell receptor beta chains reported below all come from one sample, sequenced in a study of cytomegalovirus exposure and HLA in healthy donors. Use of 60 Vbeta and 13 Jbeta primers characterized the PCR. Generated by immunoSEQ multiplex PCR, the TCRdb table keeps only in-frame clones and is missing some. Of fewer than 200,000 clones listed, 80% to 90% are singletons. Sequences were obtained from PBMCs. These receptors were taken from a woman between 18 and 30 years old in good health and CMV-seropositive.

The J gene is TRBJ1-4, the V gene TRBV4-1; D unresolved. The CDR3 has 15 amino acids. Germline-derived CDR1 and CDR2 are MGHRA and YSYEKL. Trimming took off 1 base at V and 10 bases at J, with 16 bases between the two ends. Here the CDR3 reads CASSQVGFEYLKLFF. As DNA, the CDR3 is TGCGCCAGCAGCCAAGTCGGTTTTGAGTACCTAAAACTGTTTTTT.

The chain couples TRBV7-2 to TRBJ1-2; 8 positions match TRBD1. The CDR3 sequence is 15 residues long. Germline CDR1 is SGHTA and CDR2 is FQGNSA. J gave up 8 bases and V 5 bases, and 13 bases lay outside the gene matches. The CDR3 spells CASSAPGQGLGGYTF. CDR3 sequence (DNA): TGTGCCAGCAGCGCACCAGGACAGGGCTTGGGGGGCTACACCTTC.

To note about this clone: This CDR3 is also generated by other DNA sequences in the sample. The V gene is TRBV13, the J gene TRBJ2-1; tentative D call: TRBD1 (5 bases). This CDR3 comprises 12 residues. CDR1 and CDR2 (germline): PRHDT, FYEKMQ (reference sequence). The ends were cut back, 4 bases at V and 7 bases at J, with 8 bases in the middle. The CDR3 bases are TGTGCCAGCAGCTCAACAGGAAATGAGCAGTTCTTC. This codes for CASSSTGNEQFF.

The gene calls are TRBV11-2 and TRBJ1-1; D perhaps matches TRBD1 (5 bases). Trimming cost V 5 bases and J 1 base, with 11 bases left between them. The CDR3 extends over 14 amino acids. Germline V gives CDR1 SGHAT, CDR2 FQNNGV. The CDR3 sequence is CASSMRQTNTEAFF. The CDR3 DNA follows: TGTGCCAGCAGCATGAGACAGACGAACACTGAAGCTTTCTTT.

V gene TRBV4-1 combines with J gene TRBJ1-5; tentative D call: TRBD1 (5 bases). Germline V gene sequence: CDR1 MGHRA, CDR2 YSYEKL. V was shortened by 5 bases and J by 4 bases, with 9 bases between the two germline ends. The CDR3 is made up of 13 amino acids. The CDR3 protein is CASSTRGNQPQHF. For the CDR3, the DNA is TGCGCCAGCAGCACCCGGGGGAATCAGCCCCAGCATTTT.

In nucleotides, the CDR3 is TGTGCCAGCAGCTTGAACAGCCACACCGGGGAGCTGTTTTTT. Amino acid sequence: CASSLNSHTGELFF. The rearrangement links TRBV5-4 to TRBJ2-2; D gene unclear. This CDR3 is built from 14 residues. Trimming shortened V by 1 base and J by 3 bases, and 7 bases separated the two germline ends. The germline V gene encodes CDR1 SGHNT and CDR2 YYREEE (reference sequence).

The chain couples TRBV6-5 to TRBJ1-1; 9 positions agree with TRBD1. The CDR3 has 14 residues. V lost 1 base, J lost 8 bases, and 5 bases stayed unmatched. Germline CDR1 and CDR2: MNHEY and SVGAGI. CDR3 sequence: CASSYFGQGTEAFF. The CDR3 nucleotides are TGTGCCAGCAGTTACTTTGGACAGGGGACCGAAGCTTTCTTT.

The chain couples TRBV9 to TRBJ1-6, with TRBD1 identical over 7 bases. Trimming took 4 bases from V and 4 from J; bases not matched to a gene: 5. CDR3 length: 15 residues. The germline gives CDR1 SGDLS, CDR2 YYNGEE. CDR3 sequence reads: CASSTRQGYNSPLHF. The DNA for the CDR3 is TGTGCCAGCAGCACCCGACAGGGTTATAATTCACCCCTCCACTTT.

J is TRBJ2-7 and V is TRBV11-2, with 7 bases matching TRBD1. The length of the CDR3 is 14 residues. V dropped 4 bases and J dropped 5; count of bases not matched to a gene: 8. Germline V gene data show CDR1 as SGHAT and CDR2 as FQNNGV. Here the CDR3 reads CASSSRGTVDEQYF. As DNA, the CDR3 is TGTGCCAGCAGCTCCCGAGGGACAGTCGACGAGCAGTACTTC.

This rearrangement joins TRBV28 to TRBJ1-1; 7 nucleotides match TRBD1. J gave up 6 bases and V 7 bases, and 8 bases lay outside the gene matches. The CDR3 extends over 13 amino acids. Germline CDR1 MDHEN, CDR2 SYDVKM. The CDR3 nucleotides read TGTGCCAGCAACCAAGGGGGCCTCGCTGAAGCTTTCTTT. This translates into CASNQGGLAEAFF.

The chain is built from TRBV10-3 and TRBJ2-2, with TRBD1 matching over 8 bases. The germline V gene has CDR1 ENHRY and CDR2 SYGVKD. The V segment lost 10 bases and the J segment 6 bases; nucleotides outside the gene matches: 10. CDR3 length: 14 residues. Here the CDR3 DNA reads TGTGCCACCCGTGACAGGGGAGAGGCCGGGGAGCTGTTTTTT. It specifies CATRDRGEAGELFF.

There are a few counts of this clone. This sequence joins TRBV29-1 and TRBJ1-1; perhaps TRBD1 as D (5 bases). V was shortened by 6 bases and J by 2 bases, with 13 bases between the two germline ends. CDR3 size: 13 residues. Looked up from germline, CDR1 is SQVTM and CDR2 is ANQGSEA. The CDR3 coding sequence is TGCAGCGTCACCGGAAGGGGTAACACTGAAGCTTTCTTT. Encoded protein: CSVTGRGNTEAFF.

The chain is built from TRBV7-9 and TRBJ1-1; no clear D. V lost 5 bases to trimming and J lost 6 bases, with 16 bases between them. Germline V CDR1 and CDR2: SEHNR, FQNEAQ (reference sequence). The CDR3 runs 14 residues. The CDR3 sequence is CASSPRGESSEAFF. The DNA for the CDR3 is TGTGCCAGCAGCCCCCGTGGGGAGTCATCTGAAGCTTTCTTT.

The chain recombines TRBV13 with TRBJ1-3; tentative D call: TRBD1 (6 bases). CDR3 length: 16 residues. The germline CDR1 and CDR2 sequences are PRHDT and FYEKMQ (reference sequence). V lost 0 bases and J 3 bases, leaving 12 bases between the germline ends. The CDR3 DNA is TGTGCCAGCAGCTTAGGTATGGGGGGGCGTGGAAACACCATATATTTT. It codes for CASSLGMGGRGNTIYF.

The CDR3 protein is CASSALIGTGGLLRGYTF. The CDR3 nucleotides read TGTGCCAGCAGTGCTCTAATCGGGACAGGGGGCTTGTTGCGTGGCTACACCTTC. The gene calls are TRBV6-1 and TRBJ1-2; 12 bases are a match to TRBD1. V was pared by 4 bases and J by 7 bases, with 16 bases of the junction left unmatched. CDR3 size: 18 residues. Germline V gene data show CDR1 as MNHNS and CDR2 as SASEGT.

The J gene is TRBJ2-7, the V gene TRBV2, with unresolved D. The V end was cut by 9 bases, the J end by 0 bases, with 15 bases between. Germline lookup yields CDR1 SNHLY and CDR2 FYNNEI. This CDR3 comprises 14 residues. The CDR3 reads CARTTGGNSYEQYF. The DNA for the CDR3 is TGTGCCAGGACAACCGGTGGAAACTCCTACGAGCAGTACTTC. Variable domain in full (rest from reference TRBV2 and TRBJ2-7): EPEVTQTPSHQVTQMGQEVILRCVPISNHLYFYWYRQILGQKVEFLVSFYNNEISEKSEIFDDQFSVERPDGSNFTLKIRSTKLEDSAMYFCARTTGGNSYEQYFGPGTRLTVT.

The chain couples TRBV6-5 to TRBJ1-1, with a weak D call TRBD1 (5 bases). The germline CDR1 and CDR2 sequences are MNHEY and SVGAGI. The CDR3 extends over 13 amino acids. The V end lost 0 bases, the J end lost 8 bases, and 10 bases lay between the germline ends. This CDR3 reads CASSYSGGSEAFF. The CDR3 DNA is TGTGCCAGCAGTTACTCGGGGGGATCCGAAGCTTTCTTT.

In regard to this clone: The germline gene is not matched at one end of the junction; a read error may be the cause. J is TRBJ2-6 and V is TRBV9; D is possibly TRBD1 (5 bases). Germline V CDR1 and CDR2: SGDLS, YYNGEE. This CDR3 spans 18 amino acids. The CDR3 nucleotides are TGTGCCAGCAGCATAACCCCATACGCCGTGTCTGGGGCCAACGGCCTGACTTTC. It translates to CASSITPYAVSGANGLTF.